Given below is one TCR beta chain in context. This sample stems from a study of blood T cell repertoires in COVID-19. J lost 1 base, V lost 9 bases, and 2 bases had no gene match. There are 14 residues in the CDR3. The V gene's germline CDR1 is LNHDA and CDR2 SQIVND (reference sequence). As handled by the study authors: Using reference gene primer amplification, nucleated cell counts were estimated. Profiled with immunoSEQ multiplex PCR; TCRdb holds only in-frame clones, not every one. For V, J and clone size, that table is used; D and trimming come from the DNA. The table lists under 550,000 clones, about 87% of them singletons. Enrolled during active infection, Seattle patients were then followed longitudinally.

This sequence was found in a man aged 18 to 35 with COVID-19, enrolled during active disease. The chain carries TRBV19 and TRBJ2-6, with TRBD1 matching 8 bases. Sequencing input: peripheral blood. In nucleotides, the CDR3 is TGTGCCAGCAGGACAGGGTCTGGGGCCAACGTCCTGACTTTC. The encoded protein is CASRTGSGANVLTF. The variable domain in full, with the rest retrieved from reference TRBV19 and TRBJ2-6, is DGGITQSPKYLFRKEGQNVTLSCEQNLNHDAMYWYRQDPGQGLRLIYYSQIVNDFQKGDIAEGYSVSREKKESFPLTVTSAQKNPTAFYLCASRTGSGANVLTFGAGSRLTVL.